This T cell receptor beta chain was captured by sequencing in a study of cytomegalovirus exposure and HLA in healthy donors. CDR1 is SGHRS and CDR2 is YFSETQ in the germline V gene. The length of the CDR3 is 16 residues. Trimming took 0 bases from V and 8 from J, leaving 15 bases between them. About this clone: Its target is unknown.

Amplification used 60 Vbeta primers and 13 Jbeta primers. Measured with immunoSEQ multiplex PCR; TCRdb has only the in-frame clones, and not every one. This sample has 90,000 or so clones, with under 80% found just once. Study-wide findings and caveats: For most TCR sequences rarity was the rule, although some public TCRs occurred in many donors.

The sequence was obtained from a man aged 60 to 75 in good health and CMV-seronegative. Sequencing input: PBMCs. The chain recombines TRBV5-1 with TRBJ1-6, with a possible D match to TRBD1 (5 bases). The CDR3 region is CASSLAPGPRDSPLHF. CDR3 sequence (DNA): TGCGCCAGCAGCTTGGCTCCAGGGCCTAGGGATTCACCCCTCCACTTT.